The text below deals with one T cell receptor (beta chain). Its antigen is unknown. There are 13 residues in the CDR3. CDR1 and CDR2 (germline): SQVTM, ANQGSEA. V lost 2 bases, J lost 0 bases, and 6 bases lay in between. The sample comes from a study of cytomegalovirus exposure and HLA in healthy donors. Study observations and caveats: As was reported, the classifier diagnosed cytomegalovirus status with high specificity and sensitivity.

A multiplex PCR was run with 60 Vbeta primers and 13 Jbeta primers. Generated by immunoSEQ multiplex PCR, the TCRdb table keeps only in-frame clones and is missing some. The sample has over 200,000 clones, about 89% seen once. The clonotype originates from a woman aged 18-29 years in good health and CMV-seronegative. The rearrangement joins TRBV29-1 to TRBJ2-3; D is undetermined. The sequencing sample was made of PBMCs. This CDR3 reads CSVETSSTDTQYF. CDR3 nucleotide sequence: TGCAGCGTTGAAACTTCGAGCACAGATACGCAGTATTTT.